The 2 T cell receptor beta chains presented below share a single source sample, sequenced in a study of blood T cells in healthy people across ages. PCR was performed a second time for 7 to 11 cycles using a sample-barcoded 5' primer and a J-beta primer mix. TCRdb re-called the 5' RACE reads with MiXCR, one entry per CDR3 protein. The sample has approximately 1.5 million distinct CDR3 sequences; about 35% are singletons. Sample: blood. These receptors originate from a woman aged 30 to 39 in good health.

The sample holds a few counts of this clonotype. This chain uses TRBV6-1 with TRBJ1-5; D unclear. This CDR3 has 16 amino acids. Germline loops: CDR1 MNHNS, CDR2 SASEGT. The V gene lost 3 bases and the J gene lost 6 bases, with 18 bases spanning the gap. CDR3 DNA sequence: TGTGCCAGCAGTGAGCGGGTGGCCGCACGCGGTCAGCCCCAGCATTTT. It encodes CASSERVAARGQPQHF.

In nucleotides, the CDR3 is TGTGCCAGCAACGGGGTGAACACCGGGGAGCTGTTTTTT. Protein: CASNGVNTGELFF. The genes are TRBV3-1 and TRBJ2-2; possibly TRBD2 for D (5 bases). V lost 7 bases to trimming and J lost 1 base, with 7 bases between them. The germline V gene encodes CDR1 LGHDT and CDR2 YNNKEL (reference sequence). This CDR3 has 13 residues.